The 5 T cell receptor beta chains presented below share a single source sample, sequenced in a study of T cell responses to AZD1222 COVID-19 vaccine. The repertoire was sequenced with immunoSEQ multiplex PCR; TCRdb's copy has only in-frame clones and lacks some. The sample shows tens of thousands of clones, 83% of them seen only once. This specimen consisted of peripheral blood, obtained 28 days after the second AZD1222 dose. The receptors stem from an adult who received the AZD1222 COVID-19 vaccine.

To note about this clone: An end of the junction does not agree with germline; a read error may underlie this. The gene calls are TRBV7-8 and TRBJ2-7; D could derive from TRBD1 or TRBD2 (5 bases each). This CDR3 contains 14 residues. The germline V gene encodes CDR1 SGHVS and CDR2 FQNEAQ. DNA for the CDR3: TGTGCCAGCAGCTTAGGATCCTCCTCGGGACCCGAGGACTTC. Translated, it gives CASSLGSSSGPEDF.

The chain combines TRBV7-9 with TRBJ2-1; the D is unclear. With 1 base removed from V and 8 bases from J, the gap between germline ends came to 12 bases. The germline CDR1 and CDR2 sequences are SEHNR and FQNEAQ (reference sequence). This CDR3 comprises 14 residues. The CDR3 sequence: CASSLESASHEQFF. In DNA form, the CDR3 reads TGTGCCAGCAGCTTAGAATCAGCCTCCCATGAGCAGTTCTTC.

The rearrangement uses TRBV15 and TRBJ2-7; 7 bases are shared with TRBD1. This CDR3 is built from 18 residues. The V gene end was trimmed by 1 base and the J gene end by 0 bases; junction bases not matched to a gene: 12. Per germline, CDR1 LNHNV and CDR2 YYDKDF (reference sequence). CDR3 bases: TGTGCCACCAGCAGAGGGGGAGACAGGGAACGGGACTCCTACGAGCAGTACTTC. Translating it yields CATSRGGDRERDSYEQYF.

The chain links TRBV4-2 to TRBJ1-5; 9 bases fit TRBD1. Germline CDR1 and CDR2: LGHNA and YNFKEQ. The CDR3 has 15 amino acids. The V and J ends lost 3 bases and 4 bases, in that order; junction bases with no gene match: 4. The CDR3 DNA reads TGTGCCAGCAGCCACGGACAGGGGACGAATCAGCCCCAGCATTTT. Protein product: CASSHGQGTNQPQHF.

A single count supports this clone. This chain uses TRBV6-1 with TRBJ1-1, with D possibly TRBD1 on 5 matching bases. The CDR3 runs 13 residues. Germline V gene data show CDR1 as MNHNS and CDR2 as SASEGT. The V end was cut by 6 bases, the J end by 4 bases, with 12 bases between. CDR3 residues: CASSWGGSTEAFF. For the CDR3, the DNA is TGTGCCAGCAGCTGGGGGGGAAGCACTGAAGCTTTCTTT.